This TCR beta chain was obtained from a study of T cell responses to AZD1222 COVID-19 vaccine. The table came from immunoSEQ multiplex PCR; TCRdb's copy has only in-frame clones and leaves some out. The sample yields around 140,000 clones, 65% to 90% seen once. This CDR3 is built from 8 residues. Study observations and caveats: Females made up more of the donors, who were largely white British, and clonal diversity may have come out too low. Two AZD1222 doses significantly raised spike-specific TCR breadth and depth over controls. Vaccine-related CD4 TCRs covered spike, predominating at 160-218 and 743-854. Recipients of AZD1222 seropositive at baseline numbered only 5 or 6.

To note about this clone: The antigen is not known.

The sample here was peripheral blood, taken 28 days after the second dose of the MenACWY control vaccine. This rearrangement joins TRBV21-1 to TRBJ1-2. TRBV21-1 is labeled a pseudogene. The sequence was collected from an adult who received the MenACWY meningococcal vaccine as a control. CDR3 DNA: TGTGCCAGCACCCGGGGGGCCTTC. Encoded protein: CASTRGAF.